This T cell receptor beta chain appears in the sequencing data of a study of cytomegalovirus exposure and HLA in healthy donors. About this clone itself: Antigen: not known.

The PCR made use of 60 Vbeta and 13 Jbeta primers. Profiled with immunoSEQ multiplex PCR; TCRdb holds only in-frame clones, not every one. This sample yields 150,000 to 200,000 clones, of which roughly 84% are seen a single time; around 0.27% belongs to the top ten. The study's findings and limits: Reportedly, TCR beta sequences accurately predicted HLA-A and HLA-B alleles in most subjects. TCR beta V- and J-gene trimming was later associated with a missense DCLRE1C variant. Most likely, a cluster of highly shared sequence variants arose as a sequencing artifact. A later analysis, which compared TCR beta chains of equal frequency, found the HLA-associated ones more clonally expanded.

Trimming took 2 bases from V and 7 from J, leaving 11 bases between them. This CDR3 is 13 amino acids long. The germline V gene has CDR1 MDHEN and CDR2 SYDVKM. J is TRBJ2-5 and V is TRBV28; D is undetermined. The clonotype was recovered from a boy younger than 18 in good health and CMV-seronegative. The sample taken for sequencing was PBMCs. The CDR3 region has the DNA TGTGCCAGCAGTTTAGGGCTCGTTGGGACCCAGTACTTC. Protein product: CASSLGLVGTQYF. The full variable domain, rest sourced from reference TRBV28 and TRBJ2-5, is DVKVTQSSRYLVKRTGEKVFLECVQDMDHENMFWYRQDPGLGLRLIYFSYDVKMKEKGDIPEGYSVSREKKERFSLILESASTNQTSMYLCASSLGLVGTQYFGPGTRLLVL.